This entry lists 5 T cell receptor beta chains sequenced from one sample in a study of cytomegalovirus exposure and HLA in healthy donors. The PCR had 60 Vbeta and 13 Jbeta primers. Profiled with immunoSEQ multiplex PCR; TCRdb holds only in-frame clones, not every one. The repertoire holds 150,000 to 200,000 clones, approximately 76% seen once, with under 1.5% in the top ten. The sample consisted of PBMCs. These receptors all come from a man between 60 and 75 years old in good health and CMV-seronegative.

V gene TRBV19 combines with J gene TRBJ2-5; D gene unclear. The V end was cut by 3 bases, the J end by 9 bases, with 8 bases between. The CDR3 is 11 amino acids. CDR1 is LNHDA and CDR2 is SQIVND in the germline V gene (reference sequence). The CDR3 reads CASSISMPQYF. The CDR3 DNA reads as TGTGCCAGTAGTATTAGTATGCCCCAGTACTTC.

This clone occurred a few times. The V call is TRBV28, the J call TRBJ1-1; D remains ambiguous. V was cut by 5 bases and J by 3 bases, with 13 bases left in between. Germline CDR1 reads MDHEN; CDR2 reads SYDVKM. The CDR3 extends over 14 amino acids. CDR3 protein: CASSAPRLDTEAFF. The CDR3 bases are TGTGCCAGCAGTGCCCCGAGGTTGGACACTGAAGCTTTCTTT. The full variable domain, its missing parts supplied by reference TRBV28 and TRBJ1-1, is DVKVTQSSRYLVKRTGEKVFLECVQDMDHENMFWYRQDPGLGLRLIYFSYDVKMKEKGDIPEGYSVSREKKERFSLILESASTNQTSMYLCASSAPRLDTEAFFGQGTRLTVV.

This clone was detected a few times. This rearrangement joins TRBV28 to TRBJ2-5; D remains ambiguous. The DNA matches TRBJ2-7 better at its end, which makes the J call doubtful. This CDR3 has 12 residues. Germline CDR1 is MDHEN and CDR2 is SYDVKM. CDR3 protein: CASSEAPYEQYF. CDR3 in DNA: TGTGCCAGCAGTGAGGCCCCTTACGAGCAGTACTTC.

The J gene is TRBJ2-5, the V gene TRBV4-2; 14 positions match TRBD2. V trimming: 3 bases; J trimming: 2 bases; junction bases outside the gene matches: 11. CDR3 size: 19 residues. Per germline, CDR1 LGHNA and CDR2 YNFKEQ. The chain's CDR3 is CASSHPGLAGAGHQETQYF. CDR3 coding DNA: TGTGCCAGCAGCCACCCGGGACTAGCGGGAGCGGGGCATCAAGAGACCCAGTACTTC.

V usage is TRBV7-3 and J usage is TRBJ1-1; D uncertain. Looked up from germline, CDR1 is SGHTA and CDR2 is FQGTGA. Deletions cut 3 bases from V and 2 bases from J, with 7 bases between. The CDR3 totals 13 residues. The chain's CDR3 is CASSLYYNTEAFF. The CDR3 nucleotides are TGTGCCAGCAGCTTGTACTATAACACTGAAGCTTTCTTT.